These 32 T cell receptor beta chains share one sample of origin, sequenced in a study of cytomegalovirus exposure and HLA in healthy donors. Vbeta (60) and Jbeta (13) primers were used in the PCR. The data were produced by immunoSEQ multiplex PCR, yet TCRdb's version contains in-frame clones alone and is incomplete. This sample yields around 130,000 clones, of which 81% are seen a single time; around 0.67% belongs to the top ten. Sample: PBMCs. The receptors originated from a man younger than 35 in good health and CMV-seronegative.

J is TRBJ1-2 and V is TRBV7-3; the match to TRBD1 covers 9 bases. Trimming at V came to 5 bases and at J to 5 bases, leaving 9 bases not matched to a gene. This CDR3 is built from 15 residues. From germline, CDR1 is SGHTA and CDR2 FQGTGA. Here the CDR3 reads CASSQMGQGLYGYTF. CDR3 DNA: TGTGCCAGCAGCCAAATGGGACAGGGACTATATGGCTACACCTTC.

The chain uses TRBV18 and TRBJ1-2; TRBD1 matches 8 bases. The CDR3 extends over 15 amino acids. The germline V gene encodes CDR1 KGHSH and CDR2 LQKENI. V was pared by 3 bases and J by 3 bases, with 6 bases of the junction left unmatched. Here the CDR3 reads CASSPRQGPYYGYTF. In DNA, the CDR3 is TGTGCCAGCTCACCCCGACAGGGGCCTTACTATGGCTACACCTTC. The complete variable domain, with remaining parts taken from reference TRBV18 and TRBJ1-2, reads NAGVMQNPRHLVRRRGQEARLRCSPMKGHSHVYWYRQLPEEGLKFMVYLQKENIIDESGMPKERFSAEFPKEGPSILRIQQVVRGDSAAYFCASSPRQGPYYGYTFGSGTRLTVV.

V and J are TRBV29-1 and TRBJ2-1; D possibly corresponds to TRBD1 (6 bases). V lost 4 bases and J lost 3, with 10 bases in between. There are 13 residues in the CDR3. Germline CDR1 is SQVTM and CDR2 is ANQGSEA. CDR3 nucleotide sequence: TGCAGCGTTGTTGGGGGCGTCTACAATGAGCAGTTCTTC. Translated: CSVVGGVYNEQFF.

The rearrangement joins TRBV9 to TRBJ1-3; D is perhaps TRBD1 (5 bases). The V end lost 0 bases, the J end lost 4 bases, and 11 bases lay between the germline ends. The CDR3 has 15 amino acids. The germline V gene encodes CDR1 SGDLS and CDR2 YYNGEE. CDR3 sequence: CASSVDSGRGNTIYF. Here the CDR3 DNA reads TGTGCCAGCAGCGTAGATTCAGGGCGGGGAAACACCATATATTTT.

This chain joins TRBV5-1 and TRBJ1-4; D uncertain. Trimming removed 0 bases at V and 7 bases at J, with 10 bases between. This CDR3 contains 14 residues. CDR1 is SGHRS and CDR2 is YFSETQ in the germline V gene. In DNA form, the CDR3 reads TGCGCCAGCAGCTTGGCCGAGTTTTCTGAAAAACTGTTTTTT. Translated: CASSLAEFSEKLFF.

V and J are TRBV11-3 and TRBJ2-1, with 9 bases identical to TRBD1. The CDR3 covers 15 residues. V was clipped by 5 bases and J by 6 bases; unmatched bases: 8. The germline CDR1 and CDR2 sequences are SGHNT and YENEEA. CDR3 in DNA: TGTGCCAGCAGCGCCAGACAGGGGGAGACCAATGAGCAGTTCTTC. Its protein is CASSARQGETNEQFF.

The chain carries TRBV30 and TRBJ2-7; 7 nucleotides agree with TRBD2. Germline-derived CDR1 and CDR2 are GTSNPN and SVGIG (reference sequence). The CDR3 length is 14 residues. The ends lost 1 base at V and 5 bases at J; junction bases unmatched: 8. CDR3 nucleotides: TGTGCCTGGAGTGAGCCCGGGGGGTTGGACGAGCAGTACTTC. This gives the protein CAWSEPGGLDEQYF.

The CDR3 coding sequence is TGTGCCAGCAGCTTAGGCTCGAAACAGTTGTACACTGAAGCTTTCTTT. This encodes CASSLGSKQLYTEAFF. V usage is TRBV11-3 and J usage is TRBJ1-1; D gene uncertain. The CDR3 sequence is 16 residues long. Germline V gives CDR1 SGHNT, CDR2 YENEEA. Trimming removed 1 base at V and 3 bases at J, with 15 bases between. Drawing the rest from reference TRBV11-3 and TRBJ1-1, the complete variable domain is EAGVVQSPRYKIIEKKQPVAFWCNPISGHNTLYWYLQNLGQGPELLIRYENEEAVDDSQLPKDRFSAERLKGVDSTLKIQPAELGDSAVYLCASSLGSKQLYTEAFFGQGTRLTVV.

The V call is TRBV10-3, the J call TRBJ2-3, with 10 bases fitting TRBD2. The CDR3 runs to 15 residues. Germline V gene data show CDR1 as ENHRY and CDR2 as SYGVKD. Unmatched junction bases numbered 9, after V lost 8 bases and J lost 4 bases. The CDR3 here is CAIGLTSGESDTQYF. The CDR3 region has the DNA TGTGCCATCGGGTTAACTAGCGGGGAATCAGATACGCAGTATTTT.

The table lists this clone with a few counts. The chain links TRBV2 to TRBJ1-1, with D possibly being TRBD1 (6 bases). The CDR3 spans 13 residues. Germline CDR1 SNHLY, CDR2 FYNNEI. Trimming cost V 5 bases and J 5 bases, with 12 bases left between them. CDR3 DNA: TGTGCCAGCAGTTCAGGGGATCGTACTGAAGCTTTCTTT. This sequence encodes CASSSGDRTEAFF.

This CDR3 is CASSLFLGGGDYEQYF. The CDR3 DNA reads as TGTGCCAGCAGCTTATTCCTTGGCGGGGGGGACTACGAGCAGTACTTC. The chain recombines TRBV7-9 with TRBJ2-7; 9 bases are shared with TRBD2. V shed 2 bases and J 3 bases; nucleotides not matched to a gene: 8. Germline V gene lookup returns CDR1 SEHNR and CDR2 FQNEAQ (reference sequence). CDR3 length equals 16 residues.

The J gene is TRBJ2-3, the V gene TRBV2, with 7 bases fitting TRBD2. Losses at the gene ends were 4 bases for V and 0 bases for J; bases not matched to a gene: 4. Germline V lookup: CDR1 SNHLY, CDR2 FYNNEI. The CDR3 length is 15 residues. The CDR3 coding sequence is TGTGCCAGCAGTGGAGTGGGGGGGAGCACAGATACGCAGTATTTT. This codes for CASSGVGGSTDTQYF.

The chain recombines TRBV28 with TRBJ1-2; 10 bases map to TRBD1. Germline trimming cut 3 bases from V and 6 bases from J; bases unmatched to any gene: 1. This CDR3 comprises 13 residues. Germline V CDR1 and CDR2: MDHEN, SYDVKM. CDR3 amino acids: CASSFGTGDGYTF. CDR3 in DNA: TGTGCCAGCAGTTTCGGGACAGGGGATGGCTACACCTTC.

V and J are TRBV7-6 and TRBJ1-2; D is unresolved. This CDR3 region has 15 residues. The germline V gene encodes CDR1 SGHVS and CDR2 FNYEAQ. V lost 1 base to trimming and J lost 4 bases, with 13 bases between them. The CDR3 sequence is CASSLESEGSYGYTF. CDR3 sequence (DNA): TGTGCCAGCAGCTTAGAAAGTGAGGGCAGCTATGGCTACACCTTC.

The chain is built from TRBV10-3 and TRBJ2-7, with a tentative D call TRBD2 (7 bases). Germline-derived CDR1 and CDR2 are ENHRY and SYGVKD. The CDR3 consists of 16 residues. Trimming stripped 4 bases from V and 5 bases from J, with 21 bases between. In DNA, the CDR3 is TGTGCCATCAGTGTGGGTGGGGGGGGGCCGTTACACGAGCAGTACTTC. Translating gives CAISVGGGGPLHEQYF.

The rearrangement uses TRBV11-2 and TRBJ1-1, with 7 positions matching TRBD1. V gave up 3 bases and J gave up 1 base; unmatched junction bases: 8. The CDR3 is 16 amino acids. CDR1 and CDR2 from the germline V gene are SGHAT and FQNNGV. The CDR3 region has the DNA TGTGCCAGCAGCTTGGACAGGCCAGCTAGGAACACTGAAGCTTTCTTT. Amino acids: CASSLDRPARNTEAFF.

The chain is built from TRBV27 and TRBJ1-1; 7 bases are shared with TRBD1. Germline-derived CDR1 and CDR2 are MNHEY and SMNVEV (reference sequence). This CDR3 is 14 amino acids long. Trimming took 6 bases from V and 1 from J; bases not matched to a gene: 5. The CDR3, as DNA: TGTGCCAGCAGCTCGACAGGGCCGAACACTGAAGCTTTCTTT. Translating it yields CASSSTGPNTEAFF.

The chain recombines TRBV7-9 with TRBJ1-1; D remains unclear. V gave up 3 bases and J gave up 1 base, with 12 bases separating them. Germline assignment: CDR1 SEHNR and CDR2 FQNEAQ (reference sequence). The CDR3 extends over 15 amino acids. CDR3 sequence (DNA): TGTGCCAGCAGCTTCGTTGGGCTCGGGAACACTGAAGCTTTCTTT. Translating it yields CASSFVGLGNTEAFF.

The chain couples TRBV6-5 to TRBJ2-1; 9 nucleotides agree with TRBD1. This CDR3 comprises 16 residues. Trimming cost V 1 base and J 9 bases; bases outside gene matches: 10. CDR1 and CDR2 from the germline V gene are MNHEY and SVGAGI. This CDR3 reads CASSYLEDRGPGEQFF. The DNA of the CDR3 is TGTGCCAGCAGTTACTTAGAGGACAGGGGACCGGGTGAGCAGTTCTTC.

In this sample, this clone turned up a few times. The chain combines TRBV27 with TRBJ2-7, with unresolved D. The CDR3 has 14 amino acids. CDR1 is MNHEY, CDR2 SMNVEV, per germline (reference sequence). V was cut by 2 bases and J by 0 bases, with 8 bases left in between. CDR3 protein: CASSLQQYSYEQYF. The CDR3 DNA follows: TGTGCCAGCAGTTTACAACAGTACTCCTACGAGCAGTACTTC.

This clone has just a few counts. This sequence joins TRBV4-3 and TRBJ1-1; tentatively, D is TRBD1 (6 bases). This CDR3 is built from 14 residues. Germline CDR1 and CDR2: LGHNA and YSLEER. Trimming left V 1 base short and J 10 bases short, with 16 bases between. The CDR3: CASSQAGDYRRAFF. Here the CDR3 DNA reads TGCGCCAGCAGCCAAGCAGGGGACTATCGTAGAGCTTTCTTT.

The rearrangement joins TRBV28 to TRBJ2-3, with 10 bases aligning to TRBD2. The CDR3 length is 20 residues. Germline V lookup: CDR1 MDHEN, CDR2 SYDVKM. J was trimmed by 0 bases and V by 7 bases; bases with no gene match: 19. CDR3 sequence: CASTLMIGTSDLDSTDTQYF. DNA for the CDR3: TGTGCCAGCACCCTTATGATAGGGACTAGCGACTTGGATAGCACAGATACGCAGTATTTT. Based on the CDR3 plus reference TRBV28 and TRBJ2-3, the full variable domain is DVKVTQSSRYLVKRTGEKVFLECVQDMDHENMFWYRQDPGLGLRLIYFSYDVKMKEKGDIPEGYSVSREKKERFSLILESASTNQTSMYLCASTLMIGTSDLDSTDTQYFGPGTRLTVL.

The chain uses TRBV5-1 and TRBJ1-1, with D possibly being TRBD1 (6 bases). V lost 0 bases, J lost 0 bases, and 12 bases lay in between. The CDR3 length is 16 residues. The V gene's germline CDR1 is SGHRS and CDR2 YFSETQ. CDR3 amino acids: CASSLEGTSMNTEAFF. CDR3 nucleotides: TGCGCCAGCAGCTTGGAGGGGACAAGTATGAACACTGAAGCTTTCTTT.

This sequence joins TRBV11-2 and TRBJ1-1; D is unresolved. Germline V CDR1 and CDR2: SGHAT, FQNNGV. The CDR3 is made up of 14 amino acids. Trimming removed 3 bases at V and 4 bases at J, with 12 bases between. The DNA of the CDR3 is TGTGCCAGCAGCTTTGGACCGGGAGGCACTGAAGCTTTCTTT. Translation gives CASSFGPGGTEAFF.

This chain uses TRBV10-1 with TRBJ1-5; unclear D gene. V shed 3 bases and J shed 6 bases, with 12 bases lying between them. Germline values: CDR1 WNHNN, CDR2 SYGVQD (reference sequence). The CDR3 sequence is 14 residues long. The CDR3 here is CASSDGISGQPQHF. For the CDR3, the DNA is TGCGCCAGCAGTGATGGCATTTCAGGTCAGCCCCAGCATTTT.

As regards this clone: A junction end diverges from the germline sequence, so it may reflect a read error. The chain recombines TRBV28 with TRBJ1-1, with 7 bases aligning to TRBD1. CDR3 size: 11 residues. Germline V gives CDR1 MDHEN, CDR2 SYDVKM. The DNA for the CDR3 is TGTGCCAGCAGTTTAGCTTGGGACAGTCTCTTT. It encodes CASSLAWDSLF.

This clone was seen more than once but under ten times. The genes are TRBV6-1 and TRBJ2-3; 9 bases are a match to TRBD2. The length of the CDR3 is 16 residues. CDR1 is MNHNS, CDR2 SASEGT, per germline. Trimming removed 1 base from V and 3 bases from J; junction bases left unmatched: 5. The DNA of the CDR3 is TGTGCCAGCAGTGAAGTCAGCGGGGGGAGGACAGATACGCAGTATTTT. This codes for CASSEVSGGRTDTQYF.

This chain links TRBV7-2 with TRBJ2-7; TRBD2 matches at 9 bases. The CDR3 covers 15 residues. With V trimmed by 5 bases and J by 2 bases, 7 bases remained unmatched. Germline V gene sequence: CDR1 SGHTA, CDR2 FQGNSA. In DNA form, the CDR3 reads TGTGCCAGCAGCCTCTTAGGACTAGCGCCCTACGAGCAGTACTTC. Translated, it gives CASSLLGLAPYEQYF.

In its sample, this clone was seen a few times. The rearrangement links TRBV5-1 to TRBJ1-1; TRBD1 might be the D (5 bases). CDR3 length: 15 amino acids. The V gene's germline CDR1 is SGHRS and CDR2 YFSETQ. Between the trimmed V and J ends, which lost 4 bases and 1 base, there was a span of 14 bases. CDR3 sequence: CASSQGLYPNTEAFF. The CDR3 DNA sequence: TGCGCCAGCAGCCAGGGACTCTACCCGAACACTGAAGCTTTCTTT.

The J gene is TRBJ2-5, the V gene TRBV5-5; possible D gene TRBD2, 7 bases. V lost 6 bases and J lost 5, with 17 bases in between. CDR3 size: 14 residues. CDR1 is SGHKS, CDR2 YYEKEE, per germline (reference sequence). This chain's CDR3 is CASIRGGVGETQYF. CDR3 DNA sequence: TGTGCCAGCATCCGAGGGGGGGTAGGGGAGACCCAGTACTTC.

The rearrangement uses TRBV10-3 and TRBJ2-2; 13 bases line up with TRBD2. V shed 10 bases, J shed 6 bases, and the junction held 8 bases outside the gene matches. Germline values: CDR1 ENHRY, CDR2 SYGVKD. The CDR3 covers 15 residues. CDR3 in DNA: TGTGCCACCACAACTAGCGGGGGGGCCGCCGGGGAGCTGTTTTTT. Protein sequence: CATTTSGGAAGELFF.

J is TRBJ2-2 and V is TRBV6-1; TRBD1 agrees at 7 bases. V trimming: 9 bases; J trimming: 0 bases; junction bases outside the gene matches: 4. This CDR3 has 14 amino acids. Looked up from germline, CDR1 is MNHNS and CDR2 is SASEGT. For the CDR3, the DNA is TGTGCCAGTCAGGGACAGCCGAACACCGGGGAGCTGTTTTTT. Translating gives CASQGQPNTGELFF.